This T cell receptor beta chain was found in a study of CD8 T cells in ankylosing spondylitis. TCRdb fed the 5' RACE reads into MiXCR, producing one record per CDR3 protein. The table shows approximately 500,000 distinct CDR3 sequences, with roughly 13% occurring only once. Whole-study findings and limits: Blood from ankylosing spondylitis patients appeared to carry a characteristic roughly eight-variant TCR beta motif.

This CDR3 spans 13 amino acids. The germline V and J ends were trimmed by 3 bases and 1 base, with 6 bases remaining between them. Germline V gene data show CDR1 as SEHNR and CDR2 as FQNEAQ (reference sequence). Note on this clonotype: The antigen remains undetermined.

Sequenced: blood, either unsorted or a sorted T cell fraction (not recorded which). The genes are TRBV7-9 and TRBJ1-1, with D unclear. The source is a male donor with ankylosing spondylitis. The CDR3 region has the DNA TGTGCCAGCAGCTTCGACAAGAACACTGAAGCTTTCTTT. It encodes CASSFDKNTEAFF.